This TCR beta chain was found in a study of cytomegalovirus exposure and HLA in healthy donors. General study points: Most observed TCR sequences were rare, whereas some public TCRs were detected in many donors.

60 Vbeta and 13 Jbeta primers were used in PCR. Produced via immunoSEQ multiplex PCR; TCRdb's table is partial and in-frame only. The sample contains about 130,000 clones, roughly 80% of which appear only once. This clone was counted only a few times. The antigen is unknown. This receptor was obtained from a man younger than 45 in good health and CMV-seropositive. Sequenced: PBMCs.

The CDR3 spells CAISVTKDRDRGWNTEAFF. The CDR3 DNA reads as TGTGCCATCAGTGTAACGAAGGACCGAGACAGGGGGTGGAACACTGAAGCTTTCTTT. The chain employs TRBV10-3 and TRBJ1-1, with 9 bases that match TRBD1. The CDR3 has 19 amino acids. Germline values: CDR1 ENHRY, CDR2 SYGVKD. Trimming took 4 bases from V and 1 from J; bases not matched to a gene: 16.